This TCR beta chain was recovered during a study of T-cell reconstitution after alpha-beta-depleted transplantation in children. The TCRbeta library was prepared with unique molecular identifiers. TCRdb redid the calling of the PCR reads with MiXCR, one entry per CDR3 protein. The sample carries about 200,000 distinct CDR3 sequences, roughly 14% recorded once. This clonotype occurred many times. The CDR3 extends over 13 amino acids. V dropped 6 bases and J dropped 6 bases, with 12 bases sitting between them. The chain joins TRBV12-3 or TRBV12-4 to TRBJ1-5; D possibly corresponds to TRBD1 (6 bases). Here the sequenced sample was PBMCs from the stem cell graft donor, taken from the stem cell graft. This TCR came from a human donor who donated a stem cell graft to a child with acute lymphoblastic leukemia. The CDR3 protein is CASRPQGGQPQHF. The DNA for the CDR3 is TGTGCCAGCAGGCCCCAAGGGGGTCAGCCCCAGCATTTT.